The 4 T cell receptor beta chains given below trace back to one sample, sequenced in a study of neoadjuvant anti-PD-1 for oral cavity cancer. The table came from immunoSEQ multiplex PCR; TCRdb's copy has only in-frame clones and leaves some out. The data hold roughly 14,000 clones, with more than 65% observed a single time. The sample was PBMCs, taken before nivolumab (anti-PD-1) treatment. Receptors originate from a person between 40 and 85 years old with oral cavity squamous cell carcinoma.

The rearrangement uses TRBV4-1 and TRBJ2-7; perhaps TRBD1 as D (5 bases). The CDR3 contains 13 residues. Trimming removed 3 bases at V and 2 bases at J, with 8 bases between. Germline loops: CDR1 MGHRA, CDR2 YSYEKL. In nucleotides, the CDR3 is TGCGCCAGCAGCCAGCGCAGGGCCTACGAGCAGTACTTC. Residues: CASSQRRAYEQYF.

This chain links TRBV2 with TRBJ2-1; D assignment may be TRBD1 or TRBD2 (6 bases each). CDR1 and CDR2 from the germline V gene are SNHLY and FYNNEI. CDR3 length equals 14 residues. The ends were cut back, 7 bases at V and 8 bases at J, with 18 bases in the middle. The CDR3 DNA sequence: TGTGCCAGCACCGAAGGTAGGGGGGTCGATGAGCAGTTCTTC. Encoded protein: CASTEGRGVDEQFF.

The chain carries TRBV5-4 and TRBJ2-5; perhaps TRBD2 as D (7 bases). There are 15 residues in the CDR3. The germline CDR1 and CDR2 sequences are SGHNT and YYREEE (reference sequence). The germline V and J ends were trimmed by 9 bases and 5 bases, with 23 bases remaining between them. The CDR3 nucleotides are TGTGCCACCTCGGGCATGGGGGGGGCGGACGAGACCCAGTACTTC. Translated: CATSGMGGADETQYF.

The genes are TRBV10-1 and TRBJ2-1; possible D gene TRBD1, 6 bases. Germline loops: CDR1 WNHNN, CDR2 SYGVQD (reference sequence). The CDR3 covers 12 residues. Trimming stripped 5 bases from V and 9 bases from J, with 11 bases between. The CDR3 nucleotides are TGCGCCAGCAGTCCTAAAGGGGGTGAGCAGTTCTTC. This codes for CASSPKGGEQFF.